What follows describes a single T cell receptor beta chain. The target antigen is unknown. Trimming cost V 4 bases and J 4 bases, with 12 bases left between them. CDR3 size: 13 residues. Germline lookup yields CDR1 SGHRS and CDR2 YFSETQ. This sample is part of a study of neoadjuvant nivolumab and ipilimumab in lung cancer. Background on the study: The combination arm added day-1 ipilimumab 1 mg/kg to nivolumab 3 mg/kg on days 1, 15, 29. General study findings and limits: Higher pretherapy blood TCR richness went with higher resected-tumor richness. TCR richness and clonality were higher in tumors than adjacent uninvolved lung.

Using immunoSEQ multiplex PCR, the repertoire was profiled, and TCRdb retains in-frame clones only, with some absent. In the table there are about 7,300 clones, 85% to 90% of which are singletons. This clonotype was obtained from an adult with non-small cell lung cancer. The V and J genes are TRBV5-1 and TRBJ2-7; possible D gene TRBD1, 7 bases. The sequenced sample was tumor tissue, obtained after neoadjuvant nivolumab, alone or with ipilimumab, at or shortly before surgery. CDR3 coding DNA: TGCGCCAGCAGCCGGGGGACAGCGTACGAGCAGTACTTC. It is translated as CASSRGTAYEQYF.